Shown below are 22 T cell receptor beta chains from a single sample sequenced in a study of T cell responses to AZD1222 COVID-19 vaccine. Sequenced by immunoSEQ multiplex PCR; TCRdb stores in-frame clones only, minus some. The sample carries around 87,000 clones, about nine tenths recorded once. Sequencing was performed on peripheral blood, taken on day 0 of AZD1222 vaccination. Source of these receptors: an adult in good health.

The CDR3 bases are TGTGCCAGCAGCCCCGTGGGGGACAGGGATAACACCGGGGAGCTGTTTTTT. Encoded protein: CASSPVGDRDNTGELFF. The V call is TRBV21-1, the J call TRBJ2-2; the table's D call, TRBD1, was not checked against the DNA. TRBV21-1 is listed as a pseudogene. This CDR3 has 17 amino acids.

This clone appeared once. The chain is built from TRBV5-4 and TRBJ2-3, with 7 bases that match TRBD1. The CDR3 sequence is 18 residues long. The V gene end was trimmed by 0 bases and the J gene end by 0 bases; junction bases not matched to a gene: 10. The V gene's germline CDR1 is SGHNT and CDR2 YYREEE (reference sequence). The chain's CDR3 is CASSLDPLRGRSTDTQYF. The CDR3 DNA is TGTGCCAGCAGCTTGGATCCCCTGAGGGGGCGCAGCACAGATACGCAGTATTTT.

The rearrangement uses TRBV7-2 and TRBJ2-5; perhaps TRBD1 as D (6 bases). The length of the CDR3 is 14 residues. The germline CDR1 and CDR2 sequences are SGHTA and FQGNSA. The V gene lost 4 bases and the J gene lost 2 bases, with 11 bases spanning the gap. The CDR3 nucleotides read TGTGCCAGCAGCTCGACAGGATTTCAAGAGACCCAGTACTTC. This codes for CASSSTGFQETQYF.

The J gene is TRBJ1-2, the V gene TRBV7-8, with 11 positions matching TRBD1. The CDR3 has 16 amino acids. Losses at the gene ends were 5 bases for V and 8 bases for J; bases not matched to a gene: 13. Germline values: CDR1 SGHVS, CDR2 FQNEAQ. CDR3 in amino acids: CASSLSRGQGAPGYTF. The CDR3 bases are TGTGCCAGCAGCCTAAGCCGTGGACAGGGGGCGCCGGGCTACACCTTC.

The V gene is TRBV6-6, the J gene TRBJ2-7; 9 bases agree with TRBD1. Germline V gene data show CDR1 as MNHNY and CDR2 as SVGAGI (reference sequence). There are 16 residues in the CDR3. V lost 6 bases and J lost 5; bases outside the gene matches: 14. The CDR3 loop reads CASSQNRDRVRNEQYF. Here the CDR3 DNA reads TGTGCCAGCAGCCAAAACCGGGACAGGGTGAGGAACGAGCAGTACTTC.

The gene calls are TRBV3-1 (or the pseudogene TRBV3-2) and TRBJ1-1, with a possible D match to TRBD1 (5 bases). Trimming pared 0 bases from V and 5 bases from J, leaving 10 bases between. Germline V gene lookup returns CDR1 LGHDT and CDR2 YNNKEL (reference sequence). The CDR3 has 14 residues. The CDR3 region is CASSQDQGYTEAFF. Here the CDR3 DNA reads TGTGCCAGCAGCCAAGATCAGGGTTATACTGAAGCTTTCTTT.

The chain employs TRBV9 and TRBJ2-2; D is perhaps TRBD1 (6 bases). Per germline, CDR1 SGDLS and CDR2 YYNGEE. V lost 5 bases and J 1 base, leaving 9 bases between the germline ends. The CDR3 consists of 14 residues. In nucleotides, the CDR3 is TGTGCCAGCAGGAGGACAGTGAACACCGGGGAGCTGTTTTTT. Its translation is CASRRTVNTGELFF. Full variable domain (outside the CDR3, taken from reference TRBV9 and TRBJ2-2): DSGVTQTPKHLITATGQRVTLRCSPRSGDLSVYWYQQSLDQGLQFLIQYYNGEERAKGNILERFSAQQFPDLHSELNLSSLELGDSALYFCASRRTVNTGELFFGEGSRLTVL.

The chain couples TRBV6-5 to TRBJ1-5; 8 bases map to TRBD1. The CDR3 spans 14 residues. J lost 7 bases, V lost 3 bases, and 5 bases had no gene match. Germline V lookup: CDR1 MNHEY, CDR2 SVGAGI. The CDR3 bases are TGTGCCAGCAGTTATACAGGGGGAGAACAGCCCCAGCATTTT. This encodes CASSYTGGEQPQHF.

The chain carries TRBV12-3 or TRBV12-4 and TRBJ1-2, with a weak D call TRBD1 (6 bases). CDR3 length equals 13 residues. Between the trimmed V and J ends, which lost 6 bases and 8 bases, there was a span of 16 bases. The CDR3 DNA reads TGTGCCAGCAGATCGGACAGTTATCGGGGCTACACCTTC. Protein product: CASRSDSYRGYTF.

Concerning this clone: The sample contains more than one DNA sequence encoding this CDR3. The CDR3 sequence is CASSLGQGGYTF. CDR3 bases: TGTGCCAGCAGTTTAGGACAGGGCGGCTACACCTTC. The V gene is TRBV28, the J gene TRBJ1-2; 8 bases match TRBD1. V lost 2 bases, J lost 8 bases, and 1 base stayed unmatched. CDR1 is MDHEN, CDR2 SYDVKM, per germline. The CDR3 consists of 12 residues.

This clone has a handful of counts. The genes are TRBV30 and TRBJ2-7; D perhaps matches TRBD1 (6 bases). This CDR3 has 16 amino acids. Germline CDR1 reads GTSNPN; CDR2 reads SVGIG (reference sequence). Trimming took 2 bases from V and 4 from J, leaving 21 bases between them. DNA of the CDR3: TGTGCCTGGAGTCTTTCCCTCCACAGGGTGGAATACGAGCAGTACTTC. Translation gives CAWSLSLHRVEYEQYF. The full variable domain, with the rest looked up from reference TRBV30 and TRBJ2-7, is SQTIHQWPATLVQPVGSPLSLECTVEGTSNPNLYWYRQAAGRGLQLLFYSVGIGQISSEVPQNLSASRPQDRQFILSSKKLLLSDSGFYLCAWSLSLHRVEYEQYFGPGTRLTVT.

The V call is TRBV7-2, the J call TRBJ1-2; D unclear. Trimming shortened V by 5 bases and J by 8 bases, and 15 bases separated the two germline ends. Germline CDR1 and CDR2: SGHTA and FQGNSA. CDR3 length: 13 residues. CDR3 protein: CASSPEARRGYTF. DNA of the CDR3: TGTGCCAGCAGCCCTGAGGCCAGGAGGGGCTACACCTTC.

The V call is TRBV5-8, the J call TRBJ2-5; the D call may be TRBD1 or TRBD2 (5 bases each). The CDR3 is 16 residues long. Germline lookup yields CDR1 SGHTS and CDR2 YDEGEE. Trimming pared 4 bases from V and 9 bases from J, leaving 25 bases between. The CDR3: CASSPRADTSKRPQYF. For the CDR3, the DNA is TGTGCCAGCAGCCCCAGGGCGGATACTAGTAAGAGACCCCAGTACTTC.

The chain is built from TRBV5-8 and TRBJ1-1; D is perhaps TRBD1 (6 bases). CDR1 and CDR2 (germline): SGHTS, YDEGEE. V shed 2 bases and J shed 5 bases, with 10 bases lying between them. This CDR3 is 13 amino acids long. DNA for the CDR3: TGTGCCAGCAGCTTTGGGGGGCTTACTGAAGCTTTCTTT. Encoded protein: CASSFGGLTEAFF.

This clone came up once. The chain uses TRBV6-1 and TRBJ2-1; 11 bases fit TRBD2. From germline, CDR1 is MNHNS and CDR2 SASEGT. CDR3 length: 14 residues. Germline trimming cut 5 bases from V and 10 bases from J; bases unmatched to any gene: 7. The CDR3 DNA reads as TGTGCCAGCAGTTCGTTGACTAGCGGGGCGGAGCAGTTCTTC. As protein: CASSSLTSGAEQFF.

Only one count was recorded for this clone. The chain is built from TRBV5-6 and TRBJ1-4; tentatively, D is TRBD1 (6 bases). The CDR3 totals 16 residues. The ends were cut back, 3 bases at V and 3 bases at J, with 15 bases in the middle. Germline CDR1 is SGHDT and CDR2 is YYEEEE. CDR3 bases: TGTGCCAGCAGCTCCCTACAGGGAGCAGCTAATGAAAAACTGTTTTTT. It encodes CASSSLQGAANEKLFF. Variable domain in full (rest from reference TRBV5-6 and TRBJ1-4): DAGVTQSPTHLIKTRGQQVTLRCSPKSGHDTVSWYQQALGQGPQFIFQYYEEEERQRGNFPDRFSGHQFPNYSSELNVNALLLGDSALYLCASSSLQGAANEKLFFGSGTQLSVL.

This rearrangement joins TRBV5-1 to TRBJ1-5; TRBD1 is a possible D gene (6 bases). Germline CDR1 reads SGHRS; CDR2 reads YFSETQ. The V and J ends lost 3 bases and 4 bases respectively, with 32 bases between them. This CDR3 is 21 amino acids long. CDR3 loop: CASSSLFRGGEVIQPNQPQHF. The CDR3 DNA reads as TGCGCCAGCAGCTCCCTTTTTAGGGGGGGAGAGGTGATCCAGCCTAATCAGCCCCAGCATTTT. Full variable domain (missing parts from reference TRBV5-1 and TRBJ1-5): KAGVTQTPRYLIKTRGQQVTLSCSPISGHRSVSWYQQTPGQGLQFLFEYFSETQRNKGNFPGRFSGRQFSNSRSEMNVSTLELGDSALYLCASSSLFRGGEVIQPNQPQHFGDGTRLSIL.

The CDR3 DNA reads as TGCGCCAGCAGCCCACGAGAACTAGCGGGAAGTACTATGGAGACCCAGTACTTC. Encoded protein: CASSPRELAGSTMETQYF. This chain joins TRBV5-1 and TRBJ2-5; the match to TRBD2 covers 10 bases. Germline trimming cut 4 bases from V and 5 bases from J; bases unmatched to any gene: 17. In germline, CDR1 is SGHRS, CDR2 YFSETQ. The CDR3 has 18 residues.

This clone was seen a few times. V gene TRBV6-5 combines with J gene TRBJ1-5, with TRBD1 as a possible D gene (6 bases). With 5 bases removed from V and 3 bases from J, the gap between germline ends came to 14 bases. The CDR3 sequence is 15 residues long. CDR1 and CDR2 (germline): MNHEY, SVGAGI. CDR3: CASSPGQLSNQPQHF. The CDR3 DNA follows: TGTGCCAGCAGTCCCGGACAGCTCTCCAATCAGCCCCAGCATTTT.

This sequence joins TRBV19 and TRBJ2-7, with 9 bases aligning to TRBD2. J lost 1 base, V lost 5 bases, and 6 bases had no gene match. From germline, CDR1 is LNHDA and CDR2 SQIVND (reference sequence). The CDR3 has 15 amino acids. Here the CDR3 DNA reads TGTGCCAGTAGTTACCATAGCGGGGGTTCCTACGAGCAGTACTTC. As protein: CASSYHSGGSYEQYF.

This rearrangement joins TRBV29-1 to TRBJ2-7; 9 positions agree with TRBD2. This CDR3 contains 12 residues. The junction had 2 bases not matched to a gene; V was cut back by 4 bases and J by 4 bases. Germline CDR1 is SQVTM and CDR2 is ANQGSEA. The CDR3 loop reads CSVVAGAYEQYF. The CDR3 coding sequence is TGCAGCGTTGTAGCGGGGGCATACGAGCAGTACTTC.

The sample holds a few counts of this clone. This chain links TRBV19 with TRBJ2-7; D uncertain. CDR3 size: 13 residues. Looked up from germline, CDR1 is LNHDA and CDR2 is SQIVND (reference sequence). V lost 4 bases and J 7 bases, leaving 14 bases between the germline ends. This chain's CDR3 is CASSTVVGEEQYF. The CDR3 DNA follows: TGTGCCAGTAGTACGGTCGTCGGTGAGGAGCAGTACTTC.